The T cell receptor (beta chain) under discussion was sequenced for a study of T and B cells in COVID-19 patients. Study-wide context: Active-infection patients were older, median roughly 70 years, than recovered patients, median approximately 36 years. Critical illness requiring mechanical ventilation or extracorporeal membrane oxygenation affected about 60% of the roughly 20 active-infection patients. Findings of the study overall: Patients with COVID-19 reportedly showed strongly skewed T cell receptor beta variable and joining gene usage. Highly clonal in active COVID-19, TRB repertoires exceeded healthy-donor diversity and richness at recovery.

From blood, about 250-550 ng of genomic DNA served as TRB template. Multiplex PCR with BIOMED2 TRB-A/B primer pools amplified TRB rearrangements. One entry per CDR3 protein, called by TCRdb with MiXCR from the multiplex PCR reads. The table lists 14,000 to 15,000 distinct CDR3 sequences, about 29% of them singletons. In its sample, this clonotype is medium-sized. Its antigen is unknown. The sequence was obtained from a human donor who had recovered from COVID-19. The sample taken for sequencing was blood.

The CDR3 coding sequence is TGTGCCAGTACGGACAGCTCAAGTGAGGCCCAGTACTTC. Its protein is CASTDSSSEAQYF. This chain joins TRBV19 and TRBJ2-5, with D possibly being TRBD1 (6 bases). The ends were cut back, 7 bases at V and 9 bases at J, with 18 bases in the middle. The CDR3 has 13 residues. Per the germline V gene, CDR1 is LNHDA and CDR2 is SQIVND (reference sequence).